This passage covers 25 T cell receptor beta chains from one sample sequenced in a study of CD8+ T cells in alopecia areata. Treatment described: oral pan-JAK inhibitor, 5-10 mg twice daily. Extraction and reverse transcription of RNA yielded cDNA as the sequencing template. Repertoires were generated with immunoSEQ multiplex PCR, while TCRdb's copy carries only in-frame clones and drops some. Of about 110,000 clones listed, under 60% were seen once; the top ten hold less than 15%. The source material was CD8+ T cells sorted from blood, sampled at week 24, from a patient treated with tofacitinib. These receptors all stem from a human donor with alopecia areata.

The V and J genes are TRBV29-1 and TRBJ1-1; 8 positions match TRBD1. J was trimmed by 6 bases and V by 6 bases; bases with no gene match: 9. There are 13 residues in the CDR3. In germline, CDR1 is SQVTM, CDR2 ANQGSEA. As DNA, the CDR3 is TGCAGCGTGGAGACAGGGGCTCAGGCTGAAGCTTTCTTT. Its translation is CSVETGAQAEAFF.

This clone was seen more than once but under ten times. This chain uses TRBV5-4 with TRBJ2-7; D might be TRBD1 (6 bases). V lost 3 bases to trimming and J lost 5 bases, with 15 bases between them. The CDR3 consists of 14 residues. Germline CDR1 reads SGHNT; CDR2 reads YYREEE (reference sequence). This CDR3 is CASSSGTSLNEQYF. CDR3 DNA: TGTGCCAGCAGCTCCGGGACATCCCTAAACGAGCAGTACTTC.

The chain carries TRBV5-5 and TRBJ1-1, with unresolved D. The ends were cut back, 0 bases at V and 0 bases at J, with 6 bases in the middle. The germline V gene encodes CDR1 SGHKS and CDR2 YYEKEE (reference sequence). The CDR3 consists of 14 residues. In nucleotides, the CDR3 is TGTGCCAGCAGCTTGGCCGGGATGAACACTGAAGCTTTCTTT. Protein product: CASSLAGMNTEAFF.

The chain is built from TRBV2 and TRBJ1-1; D is perhaps TRBD1 (6 bases). The CDR3 is 12 amino acids. Trimming took off 7 bases at V and 6 bases at J, with 12 bases between the two ends. The V gene's germline CDR1 is SNHLY and CDR2 FYNNEI. Here the CDR3 reads CASINGGPEAFF. For the CDR3, the DNA is TGTGCCAGCATTAACGGGGGGCCTGAAGCTTTCTTT. The full variable domain, in which reference TRBV2 and TRBJ1-1 provide the parts outside the CDR3, is EPEVTQTPSHQVTQMGQEVILRCVPISNHLYFYWYRQILGQKVEFLVSFYNNEISEKSEIFDDQFSVERPDGSNFTLKIRSTKLEDSAMYFCASINGGPEAFFGQGTRLTVV.

This chain uses TRBV10-3 with TRBJ2-7, with a tentative D call TRBD1 (6 bases). The CDR3 consists of 13 residues. Looked up from germline, CDR1 is ENHRY and CDR2 is SYGVKD. Trimming stripped 3 bases from V and 3 bases from J, with 9 bases between. The CDR3 coding sequence is TGTGCCATCAGTGAAGACAGGCTCTACGAGCAGTACTTC. Amino acid sequence: CAISEDRLYEQYF.

This clone is a singleton in its sample. The V gene is TRBV30, the J gene TRBJ1-4; weak D call: TRBD1 (5 bases). The V and J ends lost 5 bases and 7 bases respectively, with 8 bases between them. The CDR3 extends over 11 amino acids. The germline V gene has CDR1 GTSNPN and CDR2 SVGIG (reference sequence). The CDR3 DNA follows: TGTGCCTGGGGGGCTAGTGAAAAACTGTTTTTT. Protein sequence: CAWGASEKLFF.

This chain links TRBV19 with TRBJ2-4; D possibly uses TRBD1 or TRBD2 (6 bases each). Looked up from germline, CDR1 is LNHDA and CDR2 is SQIVND (reference sequence). Trimming took off 7 bases at V and 8 bases at J, with 21 bases between the two ends. The CDR3 runs to 15 residues. In DNA, the CDR3 is TGTGCCAGTACCCCCGGGGGCGCGTCGAGGGACATTCAGTACTTC. Residues: CASTPGGASRDIQYF.

The CDR3 sequence is CASSPGQVNTGELFF. The DNA for the CDR3 is TGTGCCAGCAGCCCGGGACAAGTGAACACCGGGGAGCTGTTTTTT. V usage is TRBV25-1 and J usage is TRBJ2-2, with a tentative D call TRBD1 (6 bases). The ends were cut back, 6 bases at V and 1 base at J, with 12 bases in the middle. The CDR3 runs to 15 residues. Germline V gene lookup returns CDR1 MGHDK and CDR2 SYGVNS.

This clone showed up just once. This chain uses TRBV13 with TRBJ1-2, with 8 bases aligning to TRBD1. The CDR3 length is 14 residues. The ends lost 6 bases at V and 3 bases at J; junction bases unmatched: 6. Germline CDR1 is PRHDT and CDR2 is FYEKMQ (reference sequence). The CDR3 DNA sequence: TGTGCCAGCAGAGCGGACAGGGAGGACTATGGCTACACCTTC. Translated: CASRADREDYGYTF.

The chain joins TRBV27 to TRBJ2-3; no clear D gene. Trimming cost V 5 bases and J 6 bases, with 12 bases left between them. Germline assignment: CDR1 MNHEY and CDR2 SMNVEV (reference sequence). The CDR3 length is 13 residues. The DNA for the CDR3 is TGTGCCAGCAGTCTTTCCCCCCTCGATACGCAGTATTTT. Its protein is CASSLSPLDTQYF.

This chain uses TRBV7-8 with TRBJ1-5, with a tentative D call TRBD1 (5 bases). Trimming removed 10 bases at V and 0 bases at J, with 19 bases between. Germline V gene lookup returns CDR1 SGHVS and CDR2 FQNEAQ. The CDR3 spans 16 residues. CDR3 DNA: TGTGCCACCAAACCGGCGGGGGGTCTTAGCAATCAGCCCCAGCATTTT. Encoded protein: CATKPAGGLSNQPQHF.

This clone has just a few counts. The V call is TRBV30, the J call TRBJ2-1; 7 bases agree with TRBD2. The CDR3 runs to 17 residues. V shed 3 bases, J shed 1 base, and the junction held 12 bases outside the gene matches. The V gene's germline CDR1 is GTSNPN and CDR2 SVGIG (reference sequence). CDR3 loop: CAWRTLLRDYSYNEQFF. The CDR3 DNA reads TGTGCCTGGAGAACCCTTCTCCGGGACTATTCCTACAATGAGCAGTTCTTC. Full variable domain (missing parts from reference TRBV30 and TRBJ2-1): SQTIHQWPATLVQPVGSPLSLECTVEGTSNPNLYWYRQAAGRGLQLLFYSVGIGQISSEVPQNLSASRPQDRQFILSSKKLLLSDSGFYLCAWRTLLRDYSYNEQFFGPGTRLTVL.

The chain employs TRBV7-3 and TRBJ1-1; perhaps TRBD1 as D (5 bases). The ends were cut back, 3 bases at V and 0 bases at J, with 8 bases in the middle. The CDR3 is 14 amino acids. Germline V gene data show CDR1 as SGHTA and CDR2 as FQGTGA. The CDR3 region is CASSFGGLNTEAFF. The CDR3 bases are TGTGCCAGCAGCTTCGGGGGACTGAACACTGAAGCTTTCTTT.

This chain connects TRBV4-1 to TRBJ2-2; 8 bases map to TRBD2. Losses at the gene ends were 4 bases for V and 3 bases for J; bases not matched to a gene: 4. Germline V CDR1 and CDR2: MGHRA, YSYEKL. This CDR3 contains 15 residues. The CDR3 region is CASSLLAGDTGELFF. CDR3 bases: TGCGCCAGCAGCCTCCTAGCGGGCGACACCGGGGAGCTGTTTTTT.

This clone was counted only a few times. This chain joins TRBV29-1 and TRBJ2-7, with 9 bases fitting TRBD1. The junction had 6 bases not matched to a gene; V was cut back by 6 bases and J by 3 bases. CDR1 SQVTM and CDR2 ANQGSEA come from the germline V gene. CDR3 size: 13 residues. CDR3 loop: CSVEMTGGYEQYF. CDR3 bases: TGCAGCGTAGAAATGACAGGGGGCTACGAGCAGTACTTC.

This chain links TRBV7-9 with TRBJ2-4; TRBD2 agrees at 7 bases. V lost 4 bases, J lost 0 bases, and 3 bases stayed unmatched. The CDR3 covers 15 residues. In germline, CDR1 is SEHNR, CDR2 FQNEAQ (reference sequence). The CDR3 loop reads CASSSGRLAKNIQYF. Written as DNA, the CDR3 is TGTGCCAGCAGCTCCGGGAGGTTAGCCAAAAACATTCAGTACTTC.

The chain uses TRBV6-6 and TRBJ2-1, with a tentative D call TRBD2 (7 bases). Trimming stripped 0 bases from V and 3 bases from J, with 12 bases between. In germline, CDR1 is MNHNY, CDR2 SVGAGI (reference sequence). The length of the CDR3 is 16 residues. The CDR3 DNA reads as TGTGCCAGCAGTTACTCCACGGGGGGCTTCTACAATGAGCAGTTCTTC. This codes for CASSYSTGGFYNEQFF.

The J gene is TRBJ1-1, the V gene TRBV7-3; possible D gene TRBD1, 6 bases. Germline values: CDR1 SGHTA, CDR2 FQGTGA. The CDR3 consists of 13 residues. V lost 5 bases to trimming and J lost 1 base, with 8 bases between them. The CDR3 DNA follows: TGTGCCAGCAGCGTGGACAGGAACACTGAAGCTTTCTTT. It codes for CASSVDRNTEAFF.

Only a few counts were recorded for this clone. The chain combines TRBV29-1 with TRBJ2-1; 7 bases are shared with TRBD1. J gave up 7 bases and V 7 bases, and 1 base lay outside the gene matches. The V gene's germline CDR1 is SQVTM and CDR2 ANQGSEA. The CDR3 totals 10 residues. In DNA, the CDR3 is TGCAGCGGACAGGGAAATGAGCAGTTCTTC. Translated, it gives CSGQGNEQFF.

This clone has only a few counts. This sequence joins TRBV6-1 and TRBJ1-3, with D possibly being TRBD1 (5 bases). Trimming took off 6 bases at V and 0 bases at J, with 12 bases between the two ends. The CDR3 spans 15 residues. The germline V gene has CDR1 MNHNS and CDR2 SASEGT. The CDR3 DNA reads TGTGCCAGCAGCGGACATCAGGACTCTGGAAACACCATATATTTT. As protein: CASSGHQDSGNTIYF.

The chain couples TRBV6-4 to TRBJ1-2; D remains ambiguous. The V gene lost 5 bases and the J gene lost 7 bases, with 8 bases spanning the gap. CDR3 length: 11 residues. The germline V gene has CDR1 MRHNA and CDR2 SNTAGT. The CDR3 here is CASSPGFGYTF. The CDR3 DNA reads as TGTGCCAGCAGTCCGGGGTTTGGCTACACCTTC.

As regards this clone: Other DNA variants within this sample encode the same CDR3. The chain uses TRBV9 and TRBJ1-1, with a possible D match to TRBD1 (5 bases). Deletions cut 3 bases from V and 5 bases from J, with 8 bases between. There are 12 residues in the CDR3. Looked up from germline, CDR1 is SGDLS and CDR2 is YYNGEE. Here the CDR3 reads CASSAQGTEAFF. The CDR3 DNA reads as TGTGCCAGCAGCGCTCAGGGAACTGAAGCTTTCTTT.

This chain uses TRBV13 with TRBJ2-1; D remains ambiguous. Trimming pared 6 bases from V and 2 bases from J, leaving 8 bases between. The CDR3 is 13 residues long. Per the germline V gene, CDR1 is PRHDT and CDR2 is FYEKMQ (reference sequence). CDR3 DNA: TGTGCCAGCAGGACGGCCCCCTACAATGAGCAGTTCTTC. It encodes CASRTAPYNEQFF.

The genes are TRBV2 and TRBJ2-5; 14 nucleotides agree with TRBD2. The CDR3 is 16 residues long. Per the germline V gene, CDR1 is SNHLY and CDR2 is FYNNEI. The V segment lost 7 bases and the J segment 1 base; nucleotides outside the gene matches: 5. The CDR3 nucleotides are TGTGCCAGCATTTCGGGACTAGCGGGGGTCCAAGAGACCCAGTACTTC. It specifies CASISGLAGVQETQYF.

V gene TRBV11-2 combines with J gene TRBJ2-5; D perhaps matches TRBD1 (7 bases). The length of the CDR3 is 16 residues. The germline CDR1 and CDR2 sequences are SGHAT and FQNNGV. Trimming took 2 bases from V and 5 from J, leaving 18 bases between them. The CDR3 DNA reads TGTGCCAGCAGCTTAACTCCGACAGGGAGGAGGGAGACCCAGTACTTC. Protein sequence: CASSLTPTGRRETQYF.